This TCR beta chain was obtained from a study of T cell responses to AZD1222 COVID-19 vaccine. Libraries were prepared by immunoSEQ multiplex PCR; TCRdb keeps only in-frame clonotypes and omits some of them. The sample holds about 110,000 clones, around 76% seen once. The CDR3 is made up of 12 amino acids. V was pared by 5 bases and J by 6 bases, with 3 bases of the junction left unmatched. The gene calls are TRBV12-3 or TRBV12-4 and TRBJ2-7, with 8 positions matching TRBD1. The sequence was obtained from an adult in good health. This material consisted of peripheral blood, taken on day 0 of AZD1222 vaccination. CDR3 DNA sequence: TGTGCCAGCAGTCCCACAGGGGGCGAGCAGTACTTC. It encodes CASSPTGGEQYF.